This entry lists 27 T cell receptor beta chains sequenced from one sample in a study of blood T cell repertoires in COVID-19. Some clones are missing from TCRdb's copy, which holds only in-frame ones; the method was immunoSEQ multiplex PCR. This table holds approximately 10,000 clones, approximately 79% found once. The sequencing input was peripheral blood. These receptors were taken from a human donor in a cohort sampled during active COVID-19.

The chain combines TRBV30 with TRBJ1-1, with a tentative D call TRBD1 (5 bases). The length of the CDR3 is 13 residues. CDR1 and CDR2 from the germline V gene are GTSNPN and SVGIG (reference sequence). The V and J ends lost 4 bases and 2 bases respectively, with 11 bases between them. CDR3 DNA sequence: TGTGCCTGGAACAGACAGACTAACACTGAAGCTTTCTTT. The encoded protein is CAWNRQTNTEAFF. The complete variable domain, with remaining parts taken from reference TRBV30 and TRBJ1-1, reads SQTIHQWPATLVQPVGSPLSLECTVEGTSNPNLYWYRQAAGRGLQLLFYSVGIGQISSEVPQNLSASRPQDRQFILSSKKLLLSDSGFYLCAWNRQTNTEAFFGQGTRLTVV.

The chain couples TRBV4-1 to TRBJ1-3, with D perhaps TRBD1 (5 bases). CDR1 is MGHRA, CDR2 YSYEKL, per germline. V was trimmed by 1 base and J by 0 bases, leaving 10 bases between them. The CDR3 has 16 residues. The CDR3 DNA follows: TGCGCCAGCAGCCAAGGGCGGGGGAACTCTGGAAACACCATATATTTT. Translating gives CASSQGRGNSGNTIYF.

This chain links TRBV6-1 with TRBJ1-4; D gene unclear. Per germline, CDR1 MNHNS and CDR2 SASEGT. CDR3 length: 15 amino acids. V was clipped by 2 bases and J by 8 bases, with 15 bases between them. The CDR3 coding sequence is TGTGCCAGCAGTGAAATGGCGGAGGGAGGCGAAAAACTGTTTTTT. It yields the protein CASSEMAEGGEKLFF.

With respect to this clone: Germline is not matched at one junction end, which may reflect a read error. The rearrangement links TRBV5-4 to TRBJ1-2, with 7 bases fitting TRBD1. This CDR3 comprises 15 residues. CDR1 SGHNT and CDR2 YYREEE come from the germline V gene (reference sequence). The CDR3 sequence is CTSRLSDRVFYGYTF. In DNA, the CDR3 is TGTACCAGCAGGCTCTCCGACAGGGTTTTCTATGGCTACACCTTC.

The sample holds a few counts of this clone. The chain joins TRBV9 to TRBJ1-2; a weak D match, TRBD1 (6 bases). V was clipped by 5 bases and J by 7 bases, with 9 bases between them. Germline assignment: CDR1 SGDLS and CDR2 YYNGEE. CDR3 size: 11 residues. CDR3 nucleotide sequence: TGTGCCAGCAGGGGGGCGCCTGGCTACACCTTC. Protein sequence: CASRGAPGYTF.

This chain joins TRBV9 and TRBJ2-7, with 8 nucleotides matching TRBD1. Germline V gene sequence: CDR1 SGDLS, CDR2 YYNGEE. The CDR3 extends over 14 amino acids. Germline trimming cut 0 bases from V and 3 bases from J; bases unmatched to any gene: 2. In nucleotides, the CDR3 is TGTGCCAGCAGCGTAGGGGACAGGAACTACGAGCAGTACTTC. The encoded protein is CASSVGDRNYEQYF.

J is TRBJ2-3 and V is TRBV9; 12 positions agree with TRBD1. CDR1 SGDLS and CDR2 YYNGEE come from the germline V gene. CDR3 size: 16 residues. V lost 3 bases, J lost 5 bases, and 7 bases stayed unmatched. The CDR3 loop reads CASSAWDRGRQDTQYF. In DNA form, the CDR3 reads TGTGCCAGCAGCGCCTGGGACAGGGGGCGACAAGATACGCAGTATTTT.

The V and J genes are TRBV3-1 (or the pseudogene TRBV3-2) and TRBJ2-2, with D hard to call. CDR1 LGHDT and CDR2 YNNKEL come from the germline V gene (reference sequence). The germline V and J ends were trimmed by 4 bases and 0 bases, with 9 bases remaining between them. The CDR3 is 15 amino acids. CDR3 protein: CASSLNFPNTGELFF. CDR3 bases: TGTGCCAGCAGCCTGAACTTCCCGAACACCGGGGAGCTGTTTTTT.

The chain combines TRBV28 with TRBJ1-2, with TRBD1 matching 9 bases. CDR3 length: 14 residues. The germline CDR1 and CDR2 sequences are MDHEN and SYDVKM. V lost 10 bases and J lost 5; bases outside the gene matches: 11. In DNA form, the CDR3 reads TGTGCCACGCTTCGGGGACAGGGATTGTATGGCTACACCTTC. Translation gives CATLRGQGLYGYTF.

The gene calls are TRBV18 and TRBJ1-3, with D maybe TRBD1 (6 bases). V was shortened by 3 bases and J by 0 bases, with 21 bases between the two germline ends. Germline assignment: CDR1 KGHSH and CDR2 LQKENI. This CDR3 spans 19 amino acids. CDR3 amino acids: CASSPLGTPTSSSGNTIYF. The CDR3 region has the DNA TGTGCCAGCTCACCCCTGGGGACACCTACATCGTCCTCTGGAAACACCATATATTTT.

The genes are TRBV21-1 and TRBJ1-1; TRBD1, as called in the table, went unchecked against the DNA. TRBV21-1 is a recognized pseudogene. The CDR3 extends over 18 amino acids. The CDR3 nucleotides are TGTGCCAGCAGCACCAAAGGAATACAGGGCCCAATCTTCACTGAAGCTTTCTTT. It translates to CASSTKGIQGPIFTEAFF.

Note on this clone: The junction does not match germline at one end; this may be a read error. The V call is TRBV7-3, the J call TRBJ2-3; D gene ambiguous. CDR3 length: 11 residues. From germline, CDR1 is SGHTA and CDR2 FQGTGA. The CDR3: CASSLTDTQYF. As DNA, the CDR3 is TGTGCCAGCAGCCTAACAGATACGCAGTATTTT.

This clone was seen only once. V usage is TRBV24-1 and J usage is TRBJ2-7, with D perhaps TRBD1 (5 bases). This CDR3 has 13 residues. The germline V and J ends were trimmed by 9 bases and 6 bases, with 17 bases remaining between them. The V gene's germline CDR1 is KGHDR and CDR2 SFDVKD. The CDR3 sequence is CATRVPRVGEQYF. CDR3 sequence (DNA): TGTGCCACCCGGGTCCCCAGGGTGGGCGAGCAGTACTTC.

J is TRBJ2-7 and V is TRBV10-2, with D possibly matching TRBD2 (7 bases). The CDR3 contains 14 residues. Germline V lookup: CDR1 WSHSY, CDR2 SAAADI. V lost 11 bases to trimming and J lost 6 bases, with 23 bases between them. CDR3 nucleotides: TGCGCCGGCACAAGGACGACGGGGGGCCTCGAGCAGTACTTC. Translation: CAGTRTTGGLEQYF.

CDR3 in amino acids: CATTPRGGNYGYTF. The CDR3 DNA reads TGTGCCACCACCCCAAGGGGGGGGAACTATGGCTACACCTTC. The chain employs TRBV15 and TRBJ1-2; D perhaps matches TRBD1 (6 bases). Germline assignment: CDR1 LNHNV and CDR2 YYDKDF (reference sequence). Trimming removed 7 bases at V and 2 bases at J, with 14 bases between. This CDR3 spans 14 amino acids.

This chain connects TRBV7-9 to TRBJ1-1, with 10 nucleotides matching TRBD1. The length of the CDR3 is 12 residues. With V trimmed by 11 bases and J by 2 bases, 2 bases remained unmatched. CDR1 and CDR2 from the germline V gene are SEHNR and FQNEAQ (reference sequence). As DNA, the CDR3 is TGTGCCGGACAGGGGGTTAACACTGAAGCTTTCTTT. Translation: CAGQGVNTEAFF.

The CDR3 coding sequence is TGCGCCAGCAGCTGGGGGACAGTTAATGAAAAACTGTTTTTT. Its translation: CASSWGTVNEKLFF. The V call is TRBV5-1, the J call TRBJ1-4; 7 bases fit TRBD1. The V and J ends lost 3 bases and 4 bases, in that order; junction bases with no gene match: 3. Per germline, CDR1 SGHRS and CDR2 YFSETQ. The CDR3 extends over 14 amino acids.

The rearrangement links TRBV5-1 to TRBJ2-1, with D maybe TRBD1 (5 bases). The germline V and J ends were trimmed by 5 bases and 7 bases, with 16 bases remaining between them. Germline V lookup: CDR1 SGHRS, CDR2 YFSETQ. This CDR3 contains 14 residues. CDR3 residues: CASSPPRVTNEQFF. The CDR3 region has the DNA TGCGCCAGCAGTCCCCCCAGGGTAACGAATGAGCAGTTCTTC.

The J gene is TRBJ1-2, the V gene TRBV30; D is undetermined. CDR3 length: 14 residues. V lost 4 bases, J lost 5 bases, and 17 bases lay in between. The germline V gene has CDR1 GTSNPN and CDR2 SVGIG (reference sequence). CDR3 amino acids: CAWIDPSRLYGYTF. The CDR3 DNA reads TGTGCCTGGATAGACCCCTCGCGGCTATATGGCTACACCTTC. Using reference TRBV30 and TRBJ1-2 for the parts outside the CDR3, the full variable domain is SQTIHQWPATLVQPVGSPLSLECTVEGTSNPNLYWYRQAAGRGLQLLFYSVGIGQISSEVPQNLSASRPQDRQFILSSKKLLLSDSGFYLCAWIDPSRLYGYTFGSGTRLTVV.

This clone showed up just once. The CDR3 sequence: CASSIVGDGRTYGYTF. The CDR3 DNA sequence: TGTGCCAGTAGTATAGTGGGGGACGGGAGGACCTATGGCTACACCTTC. J is TRBJ1-2 and V is TRBV19; the D gene is possibly TRBD1 (5 bases). In germline, CDR1 is LNHDA, CDR2 SQIVND (reference sequence). This CDR3 has 16 amino acids. Trimming took 1 base from V and 4 from J, leaving 16 bases between them.

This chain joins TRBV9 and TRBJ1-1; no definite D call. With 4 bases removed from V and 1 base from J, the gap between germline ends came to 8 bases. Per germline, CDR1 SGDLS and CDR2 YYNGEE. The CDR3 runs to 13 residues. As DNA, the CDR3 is TGTGCCAGCAGCCCCACCGGGAACACTGAAGCTTTCTTT. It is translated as CASSPTGNTEAFF.

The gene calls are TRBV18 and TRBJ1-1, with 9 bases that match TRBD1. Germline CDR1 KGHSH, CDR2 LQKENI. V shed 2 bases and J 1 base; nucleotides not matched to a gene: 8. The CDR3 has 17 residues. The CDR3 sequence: CASSPRDRVMGNTEAFF. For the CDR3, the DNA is TGTGCCAGCTCACCAAGGGACAGGGTGATGGGGAACACTGAAGCTTTCTTT. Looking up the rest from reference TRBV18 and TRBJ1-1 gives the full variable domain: NAGVMQNPRHLVRRRGQEARLRCSPMKGHSHVYWYRQLPEEGLKFMVYLQKENIIDESGMPKERFSAEFPKEGPSILRIQQVVRGDSAAYFCASSPRDRVMGNTEAFFGQGTRLTVV.

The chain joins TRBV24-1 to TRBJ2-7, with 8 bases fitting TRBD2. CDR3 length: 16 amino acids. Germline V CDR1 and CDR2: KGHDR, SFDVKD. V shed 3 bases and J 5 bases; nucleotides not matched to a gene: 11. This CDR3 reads CATSDPAGGSSHEQYF. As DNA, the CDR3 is TGTGCCACCAGTGATCCCGCGGGGGGAAGTTCCCACGAGCAGTACTTC.

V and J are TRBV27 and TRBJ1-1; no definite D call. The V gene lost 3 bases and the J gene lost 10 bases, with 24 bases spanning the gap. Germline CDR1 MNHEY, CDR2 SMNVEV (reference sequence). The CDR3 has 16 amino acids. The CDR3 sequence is CASSLSWQYQVVGAFF. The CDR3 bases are TGTGCCAGCAGTTTGTCCTGGCAGTACCAAGTGGTTGGAGCTTTCTTT.

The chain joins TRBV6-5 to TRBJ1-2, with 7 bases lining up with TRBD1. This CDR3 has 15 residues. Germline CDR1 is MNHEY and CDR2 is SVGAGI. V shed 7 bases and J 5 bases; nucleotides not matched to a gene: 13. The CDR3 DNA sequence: TGTGCCAGCACGAAAAGCAGCGCAGGGGGTTATGGCTACACCTTC. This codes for CASTKSSAGGYGYTF.

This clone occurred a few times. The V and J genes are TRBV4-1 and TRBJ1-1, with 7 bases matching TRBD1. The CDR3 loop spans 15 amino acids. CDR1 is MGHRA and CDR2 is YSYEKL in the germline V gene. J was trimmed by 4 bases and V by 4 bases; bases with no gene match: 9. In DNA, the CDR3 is TGCGCCAGCAGCCTCCGGGGACAGAGGGGCACTGAAGCTTTCTTT. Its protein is CASSLRGQRGTEAFF.

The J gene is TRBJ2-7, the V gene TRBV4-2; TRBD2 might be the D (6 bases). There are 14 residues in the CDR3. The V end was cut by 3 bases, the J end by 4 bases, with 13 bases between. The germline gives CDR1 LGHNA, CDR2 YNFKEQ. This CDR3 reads CASSHPGGLYEQYF. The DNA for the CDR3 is TGTGCCAGCAGCCACCCCGGAGGGTTGTACGAGCAGTACTTC.